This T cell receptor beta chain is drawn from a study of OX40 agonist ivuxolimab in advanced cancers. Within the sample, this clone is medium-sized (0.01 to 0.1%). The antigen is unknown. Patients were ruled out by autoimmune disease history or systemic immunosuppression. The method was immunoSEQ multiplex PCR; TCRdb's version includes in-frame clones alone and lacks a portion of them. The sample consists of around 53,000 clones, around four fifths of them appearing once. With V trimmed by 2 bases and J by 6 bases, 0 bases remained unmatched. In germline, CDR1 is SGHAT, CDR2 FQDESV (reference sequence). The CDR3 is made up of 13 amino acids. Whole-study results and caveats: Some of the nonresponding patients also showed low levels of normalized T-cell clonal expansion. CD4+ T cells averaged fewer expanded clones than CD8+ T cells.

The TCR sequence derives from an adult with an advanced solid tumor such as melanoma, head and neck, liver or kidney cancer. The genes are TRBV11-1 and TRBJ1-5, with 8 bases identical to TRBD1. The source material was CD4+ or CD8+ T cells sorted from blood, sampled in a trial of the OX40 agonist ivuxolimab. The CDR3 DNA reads TGTGCCAGCAGCTTACAGGGGGCTCAGCCCCAGCATTTT. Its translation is CASSLQGAQPQHF.